Shown below are 14 T cell receptor beta chains from a single sample sequenced in a study of PD-L1 blockade in urothelial cancer. Time point indicated: peripheral blood 6 weeks after treatment start. Sequenced by immunoSEQ multiplex PCR; TCRdb stores in-frame clones only, minus some. The sample holds 40,000 to 50,000 clones; approximately 82% are singletons and the top ten take approximately 13%. The sequences come from PBMCs, collected around atezolizumab (anti-PD-L1) treatment. These receptors were taken from a man aged 55 to 70 with urothelial cancer.

The rearrangement joins TRBV19 to TRBJ1-1, with 7 bases lining up with TRBD1. This CDR3 has 15 amino acids. V shed 3 bases and J 4 bases; nucleotides not matched to a gene: 8. Germline CDR1 and CDR2: LNHDA and SQIVND (reference sequence). The CDR3 region has the DNA TGTGCCAGTAGTATCGTGACAGGGATGGCCACTGAAGCTTTCTTT. Its protein is CASSIVTGMATEAFF.

The V and J genes are TRBV5-1 and TRBJ2-5; 11 positions agree with TRBD2. J lost 5 bases, V lost 4 bases, and 4 bases had no gene match. The CDR3 is 14 amino acids. Per germline, CDR1 SGHRS and CDR2 YFSETQ. CDR3 in amino acids: CASSLTSGTETQYF. The CDR3 DNA reads as TGCGCCAGCAGCCTGACTAGCGGGACTGAGACCCAGTACTTC.

The chain uses TRBV10-1 and TRBJ2-1; D possibly corresponds to TRBD1 (6 bases). Germline CDR1 is WNHNN and CDR2 is SYGVQD (reference sequence). With 0 bases removed from V and 6 bases from J, the gap between germline ends came to 9 bases. This CDR3 is 14 amino acids long. The CDR3 DNA reads as TGCGCCAGCAGTGAGTCTGGACAGCTCAATGAGCAGTTCTTC. It codes for CASSESGQLNEQFF.

V and J are TRBV5-1 and TRBJ2-7, with 7 bases lining up with TRBD2. The CDR3 is 15 residues long. After removal of 3 bases from V and 2 bases from J, the junction contained 8 bases not matched to a gene. The V gene's germline CDR1 is SGHRS and CDR2 YFSETQ. The CDR3 protein is CASSWGSGATYEQYF. In DNA form, the CDR3 reads TGCGCCAGCAGCTGGGGGAGCGGGGCGACCTACGAGCAGTACTTC.

This clone was observed a single time. The rearrangement joins TRBV28 to TRBJ1-1; D is perhaps TRBD1 (5 bases). The CDR3 has 13 residues. Per germline, CDR1 MDHEN and CDR2 SYDVKM. Trimming pared 3 bases from V and 5 bases from J, leaving 10 bases between. CDR3 bases: TGTGCCAGCAGTTTGGAGGGGAGGACTGAAGCTTTCTTT. Residues: CASSLEGRTEAFF.

The genes are TRBV27 and TRBJ2-7; 7 nucleotides line up with TRBD1. CDR3 length equals 13 residues. Germline CDR1 MNHEY, CDR2 SMNVEV (reference sequence). V shed 5 bases and J 4 bases; nucleotides not matched to a gene: 5. The DNA for the CDR3 is TGTGCCAGCAGTGGAAACAGGGGTTACGAGCAGTACTTC. Translation gives CASSGNRGYEQYF.

The chain employs TRBV19 and TRBJ2-1, with TRBD2 matching 9 bases. The CDR3 runs to 16 residues. Germline V gene data show CDR1 as LNHDA and CDR2 as SQIVND (reference sequence). Trimming cost V 10 bases and J 6 bases; bases outside gene matches: 16. The CDR3 loop reads CATSNVGRGGRNEQFF. In DNA form, the CDR3 reads TGTGCCACCTCTAATGTAGGGCGGGGGGGCCGCAATGAGCAGTTCTTC.

The chain employs TRBV28 and TRBJ1-5, with D possibly TRBD1 on 5 matching bases. V gave up 6 bases and J gave up 6 bases, with 15 bases separating them. The germline V gene encodes CDR1 MDHEN and CDR2 SYDVKM. The CDR3 has 14 amino acids. This CDR3 is CASSMGGTAQPQHF. The CDR3, as DNA: TGTGCCAGCAGCATGGGGGGTACAGCTCAGCCCCAGCATTTT.

There are a few counts of this clone. The V and J genes are TRBV18 and TRBJ2-5; D might be TRBD1 (7 bases). This CDR3 is built from 13 residues. Trimming cost V 6 bases and J 5 bases, with 13 bases left between them. Germline loops: CDR1 KGHSH, CDR2 LQKENI. The CDR3 loop is CASSMTGRETQYF. The CDR3 nucleotides read TGTGCCAGCTCGATGACAGGGAGGGAGACCCAGTACTTC. Variable domain in full (rest from reference TRBV18 and TRBJ2-5): NAGVMQNPRHLVRRRGQEARLRCSPMKGHSHVYWYRQLPEEGLKFMVYLQKENIIDESGMPKERFSAEFPKEGPSILRIQQVVRGDSAAYFCASSMTGRETQYFGPGTRLLVL.

The rearrangement uses TRBV21-1 and TRBJ2-5; the table calls TRBD1, which could not be checked here. TRBV21-1 is designated a pseudogene. The CDR3 covers 17 residues. The CDR3 loop is CASSNSGTVGGAETQYF. The CDR3 nucleotides read TGTGCCAGCAGCAACTCCGGGACAGTCGGAGGGGCAGAGACCCAGTACTTC.

The chain is built from TRBV10-1 and TRBJ2-1; D is unresolved. The V end lost 2 bases, the J end lost 0 bases, and 11 bases lay between the germline ends. The CDR3 consists of 16 residues. Germline CDR1 and CDR2: WNHNN and SYGVQD (reference sequence). The CDR3 reads CASSERSVSSYNEQFF. The CDR3 region has the DNA TGCGCCAGCAGTGAGCGGAGCGTCAGCTCCTACAATGAGCAGTTCTTC.

V is TRBV7-2 and J is TRBJ2-5; 10 nucleotides align to TRBD1. The CDR3 is 15 amino acids. Germline CDR1 SGHTA, CDR2 FQGNSA. The junction had 7 bases not matched to a gene; V was cut back by 4 bases and J by 5 bases. CDR3 amino acids: CASSSRQGAGETQYF. The CDR3 region has the DNA TGTGCCAGCAGCTCAAGACAGGGGGCAGGGGAGACCCAGTACTTC. The variable domain in full, with the rest retrieved from reference TRBV7-2 and TRBJ2-5, is GAGVSQSPSNKVTEKGKDVELRCDPISGHTALYWYRQSLGQGLEFLIYFQGNSAPDKSGLPSDRFSAERTGGSVSTLTIQRTQQEDSAVYLCASSSRQGAGETQYFGPGTRLLVL.

The genes are TRBV19 and TRBJ2-7; 8 nucleotides agree with TRBD2. This CDR3 spans 14 amino acids. Germline V gene sequence: CDR1 LNHDA, CDR2 SQIVND (reference sequence). The trim removed 5 bases at V and 2 bases at J, leaving 5 bases unmatched. CDR3 loop: CASSSVAGTYEQYF. The DNA for the CDR3 is TGTGCCAGTAGTTCGGTAGCGGGAACCTACGAGCAGTACTTC.

This clone was recorded a few times. This rearrangement joins TRBV5-6 to TRBJ2-5, with 11 nucleotides matching TRBD2. This CDR3 spans 15 amino acids. J was trimmed by 4 bases and V by 4 bases; bases with no gene match: 6. Germline CDR1 reads SGHDT; CDR2 reads YYEEEE. This chain's CDR3 is CASSGRLAGTETQYF. CDR3 DNA sequence: TGTGCCAGCAGCGGACGACTAGCGGGGACAGAGACCCAGTACTTC.